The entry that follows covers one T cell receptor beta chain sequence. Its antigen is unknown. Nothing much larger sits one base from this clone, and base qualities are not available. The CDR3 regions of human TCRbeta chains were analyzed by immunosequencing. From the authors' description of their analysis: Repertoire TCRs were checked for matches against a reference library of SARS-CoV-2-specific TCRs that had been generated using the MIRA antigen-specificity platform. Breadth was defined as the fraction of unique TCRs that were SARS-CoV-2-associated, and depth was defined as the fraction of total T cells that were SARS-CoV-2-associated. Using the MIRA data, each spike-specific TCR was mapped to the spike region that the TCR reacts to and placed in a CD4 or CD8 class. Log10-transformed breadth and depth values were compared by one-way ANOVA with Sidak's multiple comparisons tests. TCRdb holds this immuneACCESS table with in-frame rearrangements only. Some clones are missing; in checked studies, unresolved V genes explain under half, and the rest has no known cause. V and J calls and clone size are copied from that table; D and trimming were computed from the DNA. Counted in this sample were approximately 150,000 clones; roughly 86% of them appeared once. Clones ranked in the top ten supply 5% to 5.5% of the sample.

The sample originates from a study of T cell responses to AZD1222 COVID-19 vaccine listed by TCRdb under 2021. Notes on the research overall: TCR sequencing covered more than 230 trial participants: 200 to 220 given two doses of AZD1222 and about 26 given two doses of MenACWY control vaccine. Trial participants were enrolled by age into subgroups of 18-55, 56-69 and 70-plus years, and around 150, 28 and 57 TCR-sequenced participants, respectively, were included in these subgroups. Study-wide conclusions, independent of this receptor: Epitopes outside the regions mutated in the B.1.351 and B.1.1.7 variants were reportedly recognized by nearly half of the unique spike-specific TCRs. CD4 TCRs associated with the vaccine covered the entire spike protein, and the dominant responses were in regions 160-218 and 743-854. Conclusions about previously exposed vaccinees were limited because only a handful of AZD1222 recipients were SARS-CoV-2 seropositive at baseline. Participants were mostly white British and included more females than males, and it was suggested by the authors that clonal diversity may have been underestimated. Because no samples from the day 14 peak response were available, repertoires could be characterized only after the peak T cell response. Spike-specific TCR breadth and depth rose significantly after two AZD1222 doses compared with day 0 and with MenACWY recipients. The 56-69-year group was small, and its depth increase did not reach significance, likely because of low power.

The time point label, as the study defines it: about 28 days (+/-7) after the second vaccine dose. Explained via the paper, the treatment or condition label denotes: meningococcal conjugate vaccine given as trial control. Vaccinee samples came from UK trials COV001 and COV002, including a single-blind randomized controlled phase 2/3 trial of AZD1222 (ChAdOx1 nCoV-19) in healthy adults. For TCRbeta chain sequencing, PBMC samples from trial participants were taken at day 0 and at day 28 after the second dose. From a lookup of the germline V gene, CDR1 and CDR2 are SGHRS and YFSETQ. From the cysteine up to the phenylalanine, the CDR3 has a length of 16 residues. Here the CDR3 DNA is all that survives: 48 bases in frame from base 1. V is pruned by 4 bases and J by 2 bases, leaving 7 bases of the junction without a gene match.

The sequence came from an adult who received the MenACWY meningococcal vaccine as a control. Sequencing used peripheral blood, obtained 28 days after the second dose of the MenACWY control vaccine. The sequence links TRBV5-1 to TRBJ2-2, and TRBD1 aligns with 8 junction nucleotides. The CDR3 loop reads CASSVSTGANTGELFF. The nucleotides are TGCGCCAGCAGCGTATCGACAGGGGCCAACACCGGGGAGCTGTTTTTT.